This T cell receptor beta chain was retrieved from a study of cytomegalovirus exposure and HLA in healthy donors. Study context: The platform used for the roughly 120 validation repertoires matched that of the roughly 720 first-cohort repertoires, a later analysis reported.

The sample holds one count of this clone. The target antigen is unknown. The table came from immunoSEQ multiplex PCR; TCRdb's copy has only in-frame clones and leaves some out. The data hold over 250,000 clones, with about 86% observed a single time. This CDR3 spans 12 amino acids. V gave up 4 bases and J gave up 4 bases, with 7 bases separating them. The germline V gene encodes CDR1 MNHNS and CDR2 SASEGT. Study results and caveats: Most TCR sequences proved rare, with some public TCRs found in many donors.

This clonotype originated in a woman between 18 and 30 years old in good health and CMV-seronegative. The rearrangement links TRBV6-1 to TRBJ1-2; D perhaps matches TRBD1 (6 bases). Sequenced: PBMCs. CDR3 sequence reads: CASSGTAYGYTF. CDR3 nucleotide sequence: TGTGCCAGCAGTGGGACAGCCTATGGCTACACCTTC.